This TCR beta chain was sequenced during a study of Graves' ophthalmopathy and Graves' hyperthyroidism. Study observations and caveats: Ophthalmopathy progression predictions by the model showed roughly 77% specificity and approximately 71% sensitivity.

This clonotype was picked up many times. As yet, its antigen is unknown. RNA transcripts were the template, and TCR beta CDR3 regions were amplified from them. The first-round RT-PCR employed HTBI primers together with the Qiagen OneStep RT-PCR kit. A multiplex PCR was then performed as the second round. Each CDR3 protein is one row after TCRdb ran MiXCR on the multiplex PCR reads. The repertoire consists of some 350,000 distinct CDR3 sequences, with 17% occurring once and the leading ten covering roughly 2.3%. The CDR3 sequence is 18 residues long. Trimming at V came to 0 bases and at J to 1 base, leaving 4 bases not matched to a gene. Germline CDR1 and CDR2: MNHEY and SVGEGT.

Sequenced material: peripheral blood. This receptor was obtained from an adult woman with stable Graves' hyperthyroidism. This sequence joins TRBV6-2 or TRBV6-3 and TRBJ2-2; 11 nucleotides align to TRBD2. The CDR3 region is CASSYSPGLAENTGELFF. Here the CDR3 DNA reads TGTGCCAGCAGTTACTCGCCGGGACTAGCGGAGAACACCGGGGAGCTGTTTTTT.